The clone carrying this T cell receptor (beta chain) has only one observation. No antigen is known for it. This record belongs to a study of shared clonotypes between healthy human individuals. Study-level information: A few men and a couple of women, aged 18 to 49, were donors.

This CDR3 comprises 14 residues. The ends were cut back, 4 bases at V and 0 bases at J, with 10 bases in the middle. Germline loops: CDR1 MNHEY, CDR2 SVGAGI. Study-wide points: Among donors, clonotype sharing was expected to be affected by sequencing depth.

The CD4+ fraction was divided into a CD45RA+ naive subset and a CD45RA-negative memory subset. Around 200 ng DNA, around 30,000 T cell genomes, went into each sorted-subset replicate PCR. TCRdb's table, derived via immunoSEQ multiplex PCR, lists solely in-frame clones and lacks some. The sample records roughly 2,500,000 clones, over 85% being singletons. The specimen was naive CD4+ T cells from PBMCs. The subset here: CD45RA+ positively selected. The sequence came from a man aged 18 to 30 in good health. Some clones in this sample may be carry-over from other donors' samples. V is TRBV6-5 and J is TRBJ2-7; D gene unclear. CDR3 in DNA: TGTGCCAGCAGTTTATCTAGGAGCTCCTACGAGCAGTACTTC. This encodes CASSLSRSSYEQYF.